This T cell receptor (beta chain) was identified in a study of breast tumors, draining lymph nodes, adjacent tissues. This clonotype has ten or more counts. Trimming removed 6 bases from V and 3 bases from J, with 14 bases in between. Per germline, CDR1 SNHLY and CDR2 FYNNEI. CDR3 size: 14 residues. The lymph nodes were axillary draining lymph nodes from breast cancer patients. TCRdb fed the multiplex PCR reads into MiXCR, producing one record per CDR3 protein. The sample has approximately 230,000 distinct CDR3 sequences; around 35% are singletons. The V call is TRBV2, the J call TRBJ1-2; D is possibly TRBD1 (6 bases). The sequencing input was axillary lymph node tissue. The sequence was obtained from a female donor with breast cancer. Some clones in this sample may be carry-over from other donors' samples. CDR3 bases: TGTGCCAGCAGACCCACAGGGTTTTACTATGGCTACACCTTC. This translates into CASRPTGFYYGYTF.